Listed here is a single T cell receptor (beta chain). Its antigen remains unidentified. Trimming left V 7 bases short and J 4 bases short, with 8 bases between. The CDR3 has 12 residues. Germline-derived CDR1 and CDR2 are LNHDA and SQIVND (reference sequence). This sample was taken from a study of beta chain features in type 1 diabetes. Whole-study context: Patients did not differ from healthy donors in age, gender or cell yield.

A heparinised blood draw that averaged roughly 120 mL was obtained once from each donor. The authors sorted CD4+ naive, central memory, regulatory and stem cell-like memory cells via CD45RO/CCR7/CD25/CD127/CD95/CD27. Study outcomes and limitations: Shortening of TCRB CDR3s, moderate but significant, appeared in all four CD4+ subsets of Type 1 diabetes patients.

The study reverse transcribed the entire isolated RNA, so it sequenced expressed TCRB transcripts. Profiling relied on immunoSEQ multiplex PCR, and the TCRdb table lists in-frame clones only, not all of them. The sample holds 600,000 to 700,000 clones, around an eighth seen once. The sequence derives from a young man with type 1 diabetes. The source material was naive CD4+ T cells from blood. This chain joins TRBV19 and TRBJ1-5; no firm D call. The CDR3 loop reads CASTEWNQPQHF. The CDR3 DNA is TGTGCCAGTACTGAATGGAATCAGCCCCAGCATTTT. The full variable domain, with the rest looked up from reference TRBV19 and TRBJ1-5, is DGGITQSPKYLFRKEGQNVTLSCEQNLNHDAMYWYRQDPGQGLRLIYYSQIVNDFQKGDIAEGYSVSREKKESFPLTVTSAQKNPTAFYLCASTEWNQPQHFGDGTRLSIL.